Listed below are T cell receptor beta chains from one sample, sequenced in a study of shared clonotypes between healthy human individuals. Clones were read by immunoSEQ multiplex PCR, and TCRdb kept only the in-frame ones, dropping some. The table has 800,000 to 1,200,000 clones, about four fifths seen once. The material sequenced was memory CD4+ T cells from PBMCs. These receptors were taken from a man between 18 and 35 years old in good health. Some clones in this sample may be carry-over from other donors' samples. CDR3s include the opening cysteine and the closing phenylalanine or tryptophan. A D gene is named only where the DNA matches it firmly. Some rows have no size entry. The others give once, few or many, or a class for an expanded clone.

CDR3 DNA: TGTGCCAGCAGCCGGGCTTTGCTAGAGACCCAGTACTTC
CDR3 protein: CASSRALLETQYF
clone size: NA
CDR3 length: 13
J gene: TRBJ2-5
V gene: TRBV2
D gene: NA

CDR3 DNA: TGCGCCAGCAGCCCGGGACTAGCTAATAATGAGCAGTTCTTC
CDR3 protein: CASSPGLANNEQFF
clone size: NA
CDR3 length: 14
J gene: TRBJ2-1
V gene: TRBV4-3
D gene: TRBD2

CDR3 DNA: TGCGCCAGCAGCTCGGGGGGGCTAGGAAACACCATATATTTT
CDR3 protein: CASSSGGLGNTIYF
clone size: NA
CDR3 length: 14
J gene: TRBJ1-3
V gene: TRBV5-1
D gene: NA

CDR3 DNA: TGTGCCAGCAGTACAGTTTTTACTGAAGCTTTCTTT
CDR3 protein: CASSTVFTEAFF
clone size: once
CDR3 length: 12
J gene: TRBJ1-1
V gene: TRBV28
D gene: NA

CDR3 DNA: TGCAGCGTTGGGCGGGACAGCCAAGAGACCCAGTACTTC
CDR3 protein: CSVGRDSQETQYF
clone size: NA
CDR3 length: 13
J gene: TRBJ2-5
V gene: TRBV29-1
D gene: NA

CDR3 DNA: TGTGCCAGCAGCTTACAGGGAGGGAAGTCTGGGGCCAACGTCCTGACTTTC
CDR3 protein: CASSLQGGKSGANVLTF
clone size: NA
CDR3 length: 17
J gene: TRBJ2-6
V gene: TRBV5-6
D gene: NA

CDR3 DNA: TGTGCCAGCAGCGTACTGGGGCTAGCGGGAGGAGAGACCCAGTACTTC
CDR3 protein: CASSVLGLAGGETQYF
clone size: NA
CDR3 length: 16
J gene: TRBJ2-5
V gene: TRBV9
D gene: TRBD2

CDR3 DNA: TGTGCCAGCAGTTACTCGCTGGCATCTGAAGCTTTCTTT
CDR3 protein: CASSYSLASEAFF
clone size: NA
CDR3 length: 13
J gene: TRBJ1-1
V gene: TRBV6-6
D gene: NA

CDR3 DNA: TGTGCCAGCCCCTCTAGCGGGACTCCAAAACTAACAGATACGCAGTATTTT
CDR3 protein: CASPSSGTPKLTDTQYF
clone size: NA
CDR3 length: 17
J gene: TRBJ2-3
V gene: TRBV28
D gene: TRBD2

CDR3 DNA: TGCAGCGCCCAGTACAGGGTCTACGAGCAGTACTTC
CDR3 protein: CSAQYRVYEQYF
clone size: NA
CDR3 length: 12
J gene: TRBJ2-7
V gene: TRBV29-1
D gene: NA

CDR3 DNA: TGCGCCAGCAGCCGCCAACCTCTAGCGGGATACACAGATACGCAGTATTTT
CDR3 protein: CASSRQPLAGYTDTQYF
clone size: NA
CDR3 length: 17
J gene: TRBJ2-3
V gene: TRBV5-1
D gene: TRBD2

CDR3 DNA: TGTGCCAGCAGCGGGGCCGGGACAGTCTTCTACGAGCAGTACTTC
CDR3 protein: CASSGAGTVFYEQYF
clone size: once
CDR3 length: 15
J gene: TRBJ2-7
V gene: TRBV5-5
D gene: TRBD1

CDR3 DNA: TGTGCCAGCAGCCAGGCCTTCGCGGGGGCTGGGGGCTACACCTTC
CDR3 protein: CASSQAFAGAGGYTF
clone size: NA
CDR3 length: 15
J gene: TRBJ1-2
V gene: TRBV14
D gene: NA